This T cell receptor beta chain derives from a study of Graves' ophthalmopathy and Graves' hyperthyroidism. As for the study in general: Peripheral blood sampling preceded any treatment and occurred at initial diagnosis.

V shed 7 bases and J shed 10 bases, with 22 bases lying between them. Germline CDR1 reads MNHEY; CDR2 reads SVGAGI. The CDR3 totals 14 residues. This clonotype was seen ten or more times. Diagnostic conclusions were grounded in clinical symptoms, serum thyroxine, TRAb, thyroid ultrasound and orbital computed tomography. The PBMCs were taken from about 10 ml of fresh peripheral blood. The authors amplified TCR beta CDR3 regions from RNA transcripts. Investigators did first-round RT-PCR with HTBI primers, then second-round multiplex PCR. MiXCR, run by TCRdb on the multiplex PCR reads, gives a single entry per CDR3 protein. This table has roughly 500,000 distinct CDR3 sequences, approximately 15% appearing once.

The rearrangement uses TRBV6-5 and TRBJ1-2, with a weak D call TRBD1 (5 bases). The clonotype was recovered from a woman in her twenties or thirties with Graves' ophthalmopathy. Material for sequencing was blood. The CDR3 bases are TGTGCCAGCATTTCTTGGGACCCCCCGCCACTCTACACCTTC. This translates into CASISWDPPPLYTF.